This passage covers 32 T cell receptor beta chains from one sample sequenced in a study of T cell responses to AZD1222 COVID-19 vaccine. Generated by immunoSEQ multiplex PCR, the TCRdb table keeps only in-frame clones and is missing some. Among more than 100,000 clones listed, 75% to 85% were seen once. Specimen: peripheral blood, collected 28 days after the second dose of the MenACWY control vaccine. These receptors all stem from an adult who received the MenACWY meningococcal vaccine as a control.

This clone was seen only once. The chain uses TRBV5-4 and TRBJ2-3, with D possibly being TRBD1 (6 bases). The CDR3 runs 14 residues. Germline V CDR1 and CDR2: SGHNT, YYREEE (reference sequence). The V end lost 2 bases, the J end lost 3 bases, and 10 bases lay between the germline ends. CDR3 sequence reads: CASSLPGQTDTQYF. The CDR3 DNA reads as TGTGCCAGCAGCTTACCGGGACAAACAGATACGCAGTATTTT.

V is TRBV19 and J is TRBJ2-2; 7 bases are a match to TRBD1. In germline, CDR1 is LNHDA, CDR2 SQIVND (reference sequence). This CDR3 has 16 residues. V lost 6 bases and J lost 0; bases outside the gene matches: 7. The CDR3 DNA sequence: TGTGCCAGTAGCGCCCAGACAGGGACGAACACCGGGGAGCTGTTTTTT. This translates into CASSAQTGTNTGELFF. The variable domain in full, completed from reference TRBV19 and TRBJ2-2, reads DGGITQSPKYLFRKEGQNVTLSCEQNLNHDAMYWYRQDPGQGLRLIYYSQIVNDFQKGDIAEGYSVSREKKESFPLTVTSAQKNPTAFYLCASSAQTGTNTGELFFGEGSRLTVL.

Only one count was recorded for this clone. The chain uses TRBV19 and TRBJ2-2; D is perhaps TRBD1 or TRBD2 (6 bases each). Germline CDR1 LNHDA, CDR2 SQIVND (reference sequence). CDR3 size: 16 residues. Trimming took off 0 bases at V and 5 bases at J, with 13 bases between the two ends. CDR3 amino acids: CASSIDPGARTGELFF. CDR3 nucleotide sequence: TGTGCCAGTAGTATAGATCCGGGGGCGCGTACCGGGGAGCTGTTTTTT.

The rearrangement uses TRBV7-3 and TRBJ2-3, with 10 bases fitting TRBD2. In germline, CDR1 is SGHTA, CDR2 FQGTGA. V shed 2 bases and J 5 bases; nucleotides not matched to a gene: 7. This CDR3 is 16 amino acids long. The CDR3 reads CASSLQSGRAQDTQYF. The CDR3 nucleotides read TGTGCCAGCAGCTTACAAAGCGGGAGGGCCCAAGATACGCAGTATTTT.

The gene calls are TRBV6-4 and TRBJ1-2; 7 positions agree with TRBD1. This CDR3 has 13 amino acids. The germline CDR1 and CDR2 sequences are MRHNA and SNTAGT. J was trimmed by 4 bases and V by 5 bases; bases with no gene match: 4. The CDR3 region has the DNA TGTGCCAGCAGTCAGACAGGGAGCTATGGCTACACCTTC. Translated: CASSQTGSYGYTF.

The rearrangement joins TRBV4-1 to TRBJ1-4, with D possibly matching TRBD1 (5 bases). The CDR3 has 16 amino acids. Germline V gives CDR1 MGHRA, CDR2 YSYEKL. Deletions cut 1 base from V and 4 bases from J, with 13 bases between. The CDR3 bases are TGCGCCAGCAGCCAAGTTCCGACAGTTAATAATGAAAAACTGTTTTTT. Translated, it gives CASSQVPTVNNEKLFF.

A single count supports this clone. CDR3 region: CASSSRTLPGDNEQFF. DNA for the CDR3: TGTGCCAGCAGTAGTAGGACACTTCCAGGGGACAATGAGCAGTTCTTC. The chain carries TRBV27 and TRBJ2-1, with TRBD1 as a possible D gene (6 bases). Germline CDR1 reads MNHEY; CDR2 reads SMNVEV (reference sequence). The length of the CDR3 is 16 residues. Trimming pared 5 bases from V and 5 bases from J, leaving 19 bases between.

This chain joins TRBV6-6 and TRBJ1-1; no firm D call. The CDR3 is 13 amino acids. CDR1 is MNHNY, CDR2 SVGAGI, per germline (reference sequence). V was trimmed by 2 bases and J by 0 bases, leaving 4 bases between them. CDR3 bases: TGTGCCAGCAGTTACGCTATGAACACTGAAGCTTTCTTT. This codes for CASSYAMNTEAFF.

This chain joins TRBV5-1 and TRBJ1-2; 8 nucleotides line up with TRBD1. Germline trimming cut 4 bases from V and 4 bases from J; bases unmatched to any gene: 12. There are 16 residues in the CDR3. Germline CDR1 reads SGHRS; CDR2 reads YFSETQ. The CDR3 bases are TGCGCCAGCAGCCTCTACCCGGGACAGGAGATCTATGGCTACACCTTC. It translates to CASSLYPGQEIYGYTF.

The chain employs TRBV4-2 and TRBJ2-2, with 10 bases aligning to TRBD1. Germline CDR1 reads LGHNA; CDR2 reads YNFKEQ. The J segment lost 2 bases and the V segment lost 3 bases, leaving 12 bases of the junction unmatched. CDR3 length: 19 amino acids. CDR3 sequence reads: CASSQQTGGLTSNTGELFF. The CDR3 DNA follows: TGTGCCAGCAGCCAGCAGACAGGGGGCCTAACGTCTAACACCGGGGAGCTGTTTTTT.

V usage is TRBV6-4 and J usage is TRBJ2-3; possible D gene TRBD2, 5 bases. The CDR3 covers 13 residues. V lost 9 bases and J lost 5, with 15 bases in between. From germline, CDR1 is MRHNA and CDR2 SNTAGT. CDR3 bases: TGTGCCAGTAGAGAGGGTATGGGAGATACGCAGTATTTT. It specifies CASREGMGDTQYF.

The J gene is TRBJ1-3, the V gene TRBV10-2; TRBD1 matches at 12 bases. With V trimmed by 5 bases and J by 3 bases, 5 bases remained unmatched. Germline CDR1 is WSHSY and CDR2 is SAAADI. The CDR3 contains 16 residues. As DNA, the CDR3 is TGCGCCAGCAGTCCGGGACAGGGGGCTGGTGGAAACACCATATATTTT. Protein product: CASSPGQGAGGNTIYF.

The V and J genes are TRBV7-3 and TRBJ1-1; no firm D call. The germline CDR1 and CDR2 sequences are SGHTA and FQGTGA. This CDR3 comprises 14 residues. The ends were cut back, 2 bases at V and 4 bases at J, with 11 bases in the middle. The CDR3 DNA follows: TGTGCCAGCAGCTTAGGGGATCTTGGCACTGAAGCTTTCTTT. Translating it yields CASSLGDLGTEAFF.

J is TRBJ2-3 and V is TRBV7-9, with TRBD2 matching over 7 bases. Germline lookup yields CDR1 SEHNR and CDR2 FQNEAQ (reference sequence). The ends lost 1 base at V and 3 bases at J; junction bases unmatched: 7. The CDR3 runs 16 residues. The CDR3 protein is CASSLGQNSGTDTQYF. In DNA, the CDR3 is TGTGCCAGCAGCTTAGGACAGAATAGCGGGACAGATACGCAGTATTTT.

The CDR3 bases are TGTGCCAGCAGTGACTCTGGGAACAGAGCAACAGATACGCAGTATTTT. Translating gives CASSDSGNRATDTQYF. This chain joins TRBV6-4 and TRBJ2-3; D not certain. The CDR3 contains 16 residues. Trimming took 0 bases from V and 3 from J, leaving 13 bases between them. Germline CDR1 MRHNA, CDR2 SNTAGT.

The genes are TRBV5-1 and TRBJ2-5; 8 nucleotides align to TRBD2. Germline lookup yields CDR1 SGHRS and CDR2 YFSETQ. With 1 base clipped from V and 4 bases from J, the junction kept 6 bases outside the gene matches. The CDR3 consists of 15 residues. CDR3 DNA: TGCGCCAGCAGCTTGTCGGGAGGGTGGGCAGAGACCCAGTACTTC. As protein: CASSLSGGWAETQYF.

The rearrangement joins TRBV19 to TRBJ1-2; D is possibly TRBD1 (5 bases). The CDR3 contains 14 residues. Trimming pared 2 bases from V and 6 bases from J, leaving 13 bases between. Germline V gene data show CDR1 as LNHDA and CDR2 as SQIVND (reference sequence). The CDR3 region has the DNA TGTGCCAGTAGTATACTACGAGGGGCCGATGGCTACACCTTC. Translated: CASSILRGADGYTF.

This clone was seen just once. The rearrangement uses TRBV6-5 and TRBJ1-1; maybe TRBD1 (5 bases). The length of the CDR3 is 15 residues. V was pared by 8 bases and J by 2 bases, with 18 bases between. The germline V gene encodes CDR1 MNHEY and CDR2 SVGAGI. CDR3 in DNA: TGTGCCAGCGGACCGTGGGCAGGGCCTAACACTGAAGCTTTCTTT. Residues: CASGPWAGPNTEAFF.

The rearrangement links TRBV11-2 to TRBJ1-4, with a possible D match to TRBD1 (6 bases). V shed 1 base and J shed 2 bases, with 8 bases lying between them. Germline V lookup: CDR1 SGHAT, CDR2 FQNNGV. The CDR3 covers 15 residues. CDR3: CASSLGGLTNEKLFF. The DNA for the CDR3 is TGTGCCAGCAGCTTAGGGGGGCTCACTAATGAAAAACTGTTTTTT. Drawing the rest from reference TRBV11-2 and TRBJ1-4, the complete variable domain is EAGVAQSPRYKIIEKRQSVAFWCNPISGHATLYWYQQILGQGPKLLIQFQNNGVVDDSQLPKDRFSAERLKGVDSTLKIQPAKLEDSAVYLCASSLGGLTNEKLFFGSGTQLSVL.

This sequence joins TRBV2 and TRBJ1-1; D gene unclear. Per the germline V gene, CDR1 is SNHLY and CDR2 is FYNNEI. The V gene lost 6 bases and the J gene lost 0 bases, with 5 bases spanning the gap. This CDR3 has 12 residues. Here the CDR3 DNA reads TGTGCCAGCAGGGTGGTGAACACTGAAGCTTTCTTT. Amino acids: CASRVVNTEAFF.

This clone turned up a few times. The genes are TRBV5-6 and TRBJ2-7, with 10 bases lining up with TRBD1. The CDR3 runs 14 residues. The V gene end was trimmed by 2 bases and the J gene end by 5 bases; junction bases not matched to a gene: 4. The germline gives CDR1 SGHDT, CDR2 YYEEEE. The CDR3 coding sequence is TGTGCCAGCAGCTTCCCGGGACAGGGGAACGAGCAGTACTTC. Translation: CASSFPGQGNEQYF. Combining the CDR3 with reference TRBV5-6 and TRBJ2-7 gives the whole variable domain DAGVTQSPTHLIKTRGQQVTLRCSPKSGHDTVSWYQQALGQGPQFIFQYYEEEERQRGNFPDRFSGHQFPNYSSELNVNALLLGDSALYLCASSFPGQGNEQYFGPGTRLTVT.

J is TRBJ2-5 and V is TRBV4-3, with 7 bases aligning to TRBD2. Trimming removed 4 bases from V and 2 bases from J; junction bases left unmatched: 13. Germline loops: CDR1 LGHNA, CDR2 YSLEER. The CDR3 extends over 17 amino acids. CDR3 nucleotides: TGCGCCAGCAGCCCTCTTTACCGGCTAGCGGAACAAGAGACCCAGTACTTC. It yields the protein CASSPLYRLAEQETQYF.

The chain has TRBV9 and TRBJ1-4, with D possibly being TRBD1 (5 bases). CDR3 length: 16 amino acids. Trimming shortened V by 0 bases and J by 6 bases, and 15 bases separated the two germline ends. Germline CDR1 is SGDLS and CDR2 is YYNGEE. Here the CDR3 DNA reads TGTGCCAGCAGCGTAGCCCCAAGGGGTAGGGATGAAAAACTGTTTTTT. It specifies CASSVAPRGRDEKLFF.

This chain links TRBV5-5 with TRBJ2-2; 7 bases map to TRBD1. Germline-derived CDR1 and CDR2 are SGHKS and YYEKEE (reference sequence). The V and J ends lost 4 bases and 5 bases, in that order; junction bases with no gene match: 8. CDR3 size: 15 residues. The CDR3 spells CASSVWTGRTGELFF. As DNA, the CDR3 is TGTGCCAGCAGCGTCTGGACAGGAAGGACCGGGGAGCTGTTTTTT.

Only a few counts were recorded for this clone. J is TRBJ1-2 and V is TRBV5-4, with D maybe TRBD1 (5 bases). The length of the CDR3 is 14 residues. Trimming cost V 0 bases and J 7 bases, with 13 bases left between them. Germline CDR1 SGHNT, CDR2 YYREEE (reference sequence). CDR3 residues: CASSLAWGGTGYTF. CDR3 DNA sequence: TGTGCCAGCAGCTTGGCATGGGGGGGGACTGGCTACACCTTC.

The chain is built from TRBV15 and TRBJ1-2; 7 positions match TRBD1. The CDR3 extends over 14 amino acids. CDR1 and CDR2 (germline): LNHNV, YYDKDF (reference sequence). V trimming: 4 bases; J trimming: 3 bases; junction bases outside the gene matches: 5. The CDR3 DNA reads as TGTGCCACCAGCAACACAGGGGAATACTATGGCTACACCTTC. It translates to CATSNTGEYYGYTF.

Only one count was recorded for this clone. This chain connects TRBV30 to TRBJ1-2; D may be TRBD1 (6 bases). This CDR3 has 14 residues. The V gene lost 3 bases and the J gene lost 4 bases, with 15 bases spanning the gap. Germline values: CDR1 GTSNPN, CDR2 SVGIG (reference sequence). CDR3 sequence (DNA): TGTGCCTGGAGCCGGGCAGGGGAGGGCTATGGCTACACCTTC. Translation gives CAWSRAGEGYGYTF.

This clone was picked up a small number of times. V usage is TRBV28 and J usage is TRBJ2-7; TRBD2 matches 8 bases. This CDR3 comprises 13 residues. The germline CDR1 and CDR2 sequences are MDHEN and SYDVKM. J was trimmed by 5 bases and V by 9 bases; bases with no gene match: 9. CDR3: CASTGGRSHEQYF. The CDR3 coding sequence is TGTGCCAGTACGGGGGGGCGAAGCCACGAGCAGTACTTC.

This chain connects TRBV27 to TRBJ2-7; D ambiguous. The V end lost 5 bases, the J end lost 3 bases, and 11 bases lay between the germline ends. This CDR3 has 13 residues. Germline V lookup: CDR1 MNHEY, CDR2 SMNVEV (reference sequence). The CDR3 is CASSHSPLYEQYF. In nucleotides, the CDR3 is TGTGCCAGCAGTCACTCCCCCCTCTACGAGCAGTACTTC.

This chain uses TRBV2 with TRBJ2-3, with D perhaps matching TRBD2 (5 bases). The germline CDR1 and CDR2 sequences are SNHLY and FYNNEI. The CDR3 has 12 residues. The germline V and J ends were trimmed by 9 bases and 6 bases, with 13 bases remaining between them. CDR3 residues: CARHGVGDTQYF. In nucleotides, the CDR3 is TGTGCCAGACACGGGGTTGGGGATACGCAGTATTTT.

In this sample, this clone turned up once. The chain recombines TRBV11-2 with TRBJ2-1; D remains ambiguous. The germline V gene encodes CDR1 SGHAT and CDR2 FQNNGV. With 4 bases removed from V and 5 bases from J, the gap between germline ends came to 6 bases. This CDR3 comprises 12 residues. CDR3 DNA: TGTGCCAGCAGCTGGGGAAACAATGAGCAGTTCTTC. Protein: CASSWGNNEQFF.

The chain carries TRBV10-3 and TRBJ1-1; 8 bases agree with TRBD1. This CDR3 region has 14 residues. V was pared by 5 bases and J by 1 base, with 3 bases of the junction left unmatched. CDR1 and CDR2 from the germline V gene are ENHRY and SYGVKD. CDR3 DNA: TGTGCCATCAGTACTGGACAGGGGAACACTGAAGCTTTCTTT. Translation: CAISTGQGNTEAFF.